Each of the 4 T cell receptor beta chains below was sequenced from the same sample in a study of shared clonotypes between healthy human individuals. Naive CD8 populations comprised CD45RO-negative cells positively selected for CCR7, excluding terminally differentiated effector memory CD45RA+ cells. Assay used: immunoSEQ multiplex PCR; TCRdb lists only in-frame clones, some missing. The repertoire holds around 1,900,000 clones, with approximately 92% as singletons. The sample was naive CD8+ T cells from PBMCs. The receptors derive from a man aged 18 to 29 in good health. Some clones in this sample may be carry-over from other donors' samples.

The chain recombines TRBV28 with TRBJ2-5; 8 bases fit TRBD2. This CDR3 has 14 residues. With 2 bases clipped from V and 6 bases from J, the junction kept 5 bases outside the gene matches. Germline V gene data show CDR1 as MDHEN and CDR2 as SYDVKM. The CDR3 region is CASSLGLAPKTQYF. CDR3 DNA: TGTGCCAGCAGTTTAGGACTAGCTCCAAAGACCCAGTACTTC.

This clone has just one count. The rearrangement uses TRBV19 and TRBJ2-1, with a weak D call TRBD2 (5 bases). The CDR3 extends over 14 amino acids. Germline loops: CDR1 LNHDA, CDR2 SQIVND (reference sequence). Trimming pared 7 bases from V and 0 bases from J, leaving 10 bases between. This CDR3 reads CASKKRSSYNEQFF. The CDR3 DNA is TGTGCCAGTAAGAAGCGGAGCTCCTACAATGAGCAGTTCTTC.

The V and J genes are TRBV4-1 and TRBJ2-7; TRBD2 matches at 11 bases. The CDR3 contains 17 residues. CDR1 and CDR2 from the germline V gene are MGHRA and YSYEKL. Trimming removed 0 bases from V and 5 bases from J; junction bases left unmatched: 9. The CDR3: CASSQEPGLAGTDEQYF. The DNA of the CDR3 is TGCGCCAGCAGCCAAGAACCCGGACTAGCGGGCACAGACGAGCAGTACTTC.

The chain is built from TRBV5-1 and TRBJ2-1; 7 bases line up with TRBD2. The germline V gene has CDR1 SGHRS and CDR2 YFSETQ. The CDR3 length is 16 residues. The V gene end was trimmed by 1 base and the J gene end by 4 bases; junction bases not matched to a gene: 8. The CDR3 is CASSLSGGRPYNEQFF. The CDR3 nucleotides are TGCGCCAGCAGCTTGAGTGGCGGGAGACCATACAATGAGCAGTTCTTC.